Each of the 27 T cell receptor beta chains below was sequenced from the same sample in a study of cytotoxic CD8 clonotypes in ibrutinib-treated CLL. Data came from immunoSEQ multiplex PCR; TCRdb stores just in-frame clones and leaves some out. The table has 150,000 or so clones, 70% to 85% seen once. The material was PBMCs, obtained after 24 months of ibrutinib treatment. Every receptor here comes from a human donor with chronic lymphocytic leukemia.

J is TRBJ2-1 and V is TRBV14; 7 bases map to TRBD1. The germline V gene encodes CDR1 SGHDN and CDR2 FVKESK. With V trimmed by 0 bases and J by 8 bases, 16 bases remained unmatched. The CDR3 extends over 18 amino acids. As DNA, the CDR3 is TGTGCCAGCAGCCAAGACTTCAGTGACAGGGTGGGTAGGGATGAGCAGTTCTTC. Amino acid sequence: CASSQDFSDRVGRDEQFF.

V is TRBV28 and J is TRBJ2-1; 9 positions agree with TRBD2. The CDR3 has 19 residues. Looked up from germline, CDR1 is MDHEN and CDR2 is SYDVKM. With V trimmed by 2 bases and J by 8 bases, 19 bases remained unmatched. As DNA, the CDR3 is TGTGCCAGCAGTTTAAGGTCCCCCGGGCTAGCGGGACTAGGGGATGAGCAGTTCTTC. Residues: CASSLRSPGLAGLGDEQFF. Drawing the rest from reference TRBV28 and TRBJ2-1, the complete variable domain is DVKVTQSSRYLVKRTGEKVFLECVQDMDHENMFWYRQDPGLGLRLIYFSYDVKMKEKGDIPEGYSVSREKKERFSLILESASTNQTSMYLCASSLRSPGLAGLGDEQFFGPGTRLTVL.

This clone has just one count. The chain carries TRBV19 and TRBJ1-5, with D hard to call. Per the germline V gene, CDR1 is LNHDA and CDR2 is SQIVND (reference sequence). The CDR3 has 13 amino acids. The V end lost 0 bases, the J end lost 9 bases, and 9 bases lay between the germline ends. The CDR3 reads CASSIDPNRPQHF. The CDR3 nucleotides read TGTGCCAGTAGTATAGATCCTAATAGGCCCCAGCATTTT.

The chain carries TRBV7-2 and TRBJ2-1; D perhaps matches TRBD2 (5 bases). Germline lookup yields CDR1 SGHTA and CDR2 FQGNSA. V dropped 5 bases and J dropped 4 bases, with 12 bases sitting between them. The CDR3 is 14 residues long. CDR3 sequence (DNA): TGTGCCAGCAGCCCAGAGGGCACTTACAATGAGCAGTTCTTC. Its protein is CASSPEGTYNEQFF. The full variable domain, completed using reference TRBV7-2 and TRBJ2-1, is GAGVSQSPSNKVTEKGKDVELRCDPISGHTALYWYRQSLGQGLEFLIYFQGNSAPDKSGLPSDRFSAERTGGSVSTLTIQRTQQEDSAVYLCASSPEGTYNEQFFGPGTRLTVL.

CDR3 sequence (DNA): TGTGCCAGCAGCACCGGGACAGGGGTAGACAATGAGCAGTTCTTC. It translates to CASSTGTGVDNEQFF. This chain joins TRBV7-9 and TRBJ2-1; 10 positions agree with TRBD1. The junction had 6 bases not matched to a gene; V was cut back by 5 bases and J by 5 bases. CDR3 size: 15 residues. Germline-derived CDR1 and CDR2 are SEHNR and FQNEAQ (reference sequence).

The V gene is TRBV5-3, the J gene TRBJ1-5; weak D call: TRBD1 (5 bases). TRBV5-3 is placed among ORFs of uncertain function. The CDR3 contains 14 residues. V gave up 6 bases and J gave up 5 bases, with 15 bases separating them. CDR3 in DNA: TGTGCCAGAATTCGGACGGGGGTCCATCAGCCCCAGCATTTT. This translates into CARIRTGVHQPQHF.

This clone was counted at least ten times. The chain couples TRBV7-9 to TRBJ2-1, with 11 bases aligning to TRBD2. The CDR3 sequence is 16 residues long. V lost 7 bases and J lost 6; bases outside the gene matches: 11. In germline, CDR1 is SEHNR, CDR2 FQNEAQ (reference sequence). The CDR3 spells CASISSETSGTNEQFF. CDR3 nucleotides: TGTGCCAGCATCTCTAGCGAGACTAGCGGGACCAATGAGCAGTTCTTC.

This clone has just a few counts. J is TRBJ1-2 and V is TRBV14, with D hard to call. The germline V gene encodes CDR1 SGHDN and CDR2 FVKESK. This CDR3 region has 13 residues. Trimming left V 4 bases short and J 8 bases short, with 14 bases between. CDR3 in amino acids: CASSLNSGSGYTF. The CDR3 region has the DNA TGTGCCAGCAGCCTAAACAGCGGGAGCGGCTACACCTTC.

Here the CDR3 reads CASMAGGFNQPQHF. The CDR3 DNA sequence: TGTGCCAGTATGGCGGGGGGGTTCAATCAGCCCCAGCATTTT. The chain links TRBV19 to TRBJ1-5, with D possibly being TRBD1 (5 bases). Germline CDR1 is LNHDA and CDR2 is SQIVND (reference sequence). This CDR3 is 14 amino acids long. V dropped 7 bases and J dropped 3 bases, with 13 bases sitting between them.

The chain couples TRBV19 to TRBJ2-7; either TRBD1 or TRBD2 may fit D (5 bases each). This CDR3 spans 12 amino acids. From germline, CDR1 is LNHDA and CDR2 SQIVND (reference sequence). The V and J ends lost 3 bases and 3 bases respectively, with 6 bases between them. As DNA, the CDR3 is TGTGCCAGTAGTATGGGGGACTACGAGCAGTACTTC. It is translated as CASSMGDYEQYF.

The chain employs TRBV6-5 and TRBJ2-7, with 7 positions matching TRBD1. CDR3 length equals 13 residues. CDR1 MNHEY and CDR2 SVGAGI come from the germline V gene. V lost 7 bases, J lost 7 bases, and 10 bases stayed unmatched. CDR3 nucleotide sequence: TGTGCCAGCACTCCAGGGGGTCGCCGAGAGCAGTACTTC. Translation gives CASTPGGRREQYF.

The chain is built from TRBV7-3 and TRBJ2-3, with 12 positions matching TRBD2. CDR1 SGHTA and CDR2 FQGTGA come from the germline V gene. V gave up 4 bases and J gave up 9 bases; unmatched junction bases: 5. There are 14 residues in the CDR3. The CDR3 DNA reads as TGTGCCAGCAGCTCGACTAGCGGGAGAGACACGCAGTATTTT. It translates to CASSSTSGRDTQYF.

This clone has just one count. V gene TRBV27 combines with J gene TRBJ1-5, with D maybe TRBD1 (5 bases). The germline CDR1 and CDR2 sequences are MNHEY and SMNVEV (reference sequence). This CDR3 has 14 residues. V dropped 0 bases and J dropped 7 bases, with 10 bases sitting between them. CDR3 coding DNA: TGTGCCAGCAGTTTATCCAGGGCCCAGCAGCCCCAGCATTTT. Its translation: CASSLSRAQQPQHF.

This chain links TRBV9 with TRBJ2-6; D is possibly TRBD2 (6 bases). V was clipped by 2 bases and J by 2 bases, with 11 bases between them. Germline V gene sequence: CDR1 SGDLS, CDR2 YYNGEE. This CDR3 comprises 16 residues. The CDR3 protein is CASSVSAGTGANVLTF. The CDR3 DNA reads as TGTGCCAGCAGCGTTAGCGCGGGGACTGGGGCCAACGTCCTGACTTTC.

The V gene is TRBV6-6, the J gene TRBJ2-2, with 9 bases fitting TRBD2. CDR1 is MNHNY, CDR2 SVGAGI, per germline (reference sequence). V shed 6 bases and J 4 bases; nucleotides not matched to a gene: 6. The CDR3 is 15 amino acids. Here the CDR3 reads CASRRGGASTGELFF. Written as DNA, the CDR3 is TGTGCCAGCAGACGCGGGGGGGCCAGCACCGGGGAGCTGTTTTTT.

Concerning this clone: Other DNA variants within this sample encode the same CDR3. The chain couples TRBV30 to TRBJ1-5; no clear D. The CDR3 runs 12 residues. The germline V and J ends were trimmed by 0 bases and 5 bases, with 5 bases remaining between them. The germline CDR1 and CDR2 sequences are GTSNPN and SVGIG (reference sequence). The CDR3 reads CAWSVPYQPQHF. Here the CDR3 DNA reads TGTGCCTGGAGTGTCCCCTATCAGCCCCAGCATTTT.

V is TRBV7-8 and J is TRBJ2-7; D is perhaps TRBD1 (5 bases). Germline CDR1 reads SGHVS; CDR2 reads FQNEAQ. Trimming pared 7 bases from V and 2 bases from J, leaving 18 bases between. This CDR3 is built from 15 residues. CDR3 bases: TGTGCCAGCACCCAAGGTGTGATGGGGCCCTACGAGCAGTACTTC. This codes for CASTQGVMGPYEQYF. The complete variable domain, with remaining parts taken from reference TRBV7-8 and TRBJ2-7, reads GAGVSQSPRYKVAKRGQDVALRCDPISGHVSLFWYQQALGQGPEFLTYFQNEAQLDKSGLPSDRFFAERPEGSVSTLKIQRTQQEDSAVYLCASTQGVMGPYEQYFGPGTRLTVT.

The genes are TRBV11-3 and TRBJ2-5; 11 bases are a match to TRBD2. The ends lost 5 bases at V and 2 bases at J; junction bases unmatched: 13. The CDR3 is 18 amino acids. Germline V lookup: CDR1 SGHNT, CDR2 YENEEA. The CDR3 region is CASSLGVAGGQGQETQYF. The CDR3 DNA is TGTGCCAGCAGCCTCGGGGTAGCGGGAGGGCAGGGGCAAGAGACCCAGTACTTC.

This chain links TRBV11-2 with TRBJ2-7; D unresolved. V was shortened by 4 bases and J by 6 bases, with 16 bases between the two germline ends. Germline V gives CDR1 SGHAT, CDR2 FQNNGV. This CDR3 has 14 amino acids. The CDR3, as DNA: TGTGCCAGCAGCTCCGCCGTGGAAGCCCCCGAGCAGTACTTC. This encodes CASSSAVEAPEQYF.

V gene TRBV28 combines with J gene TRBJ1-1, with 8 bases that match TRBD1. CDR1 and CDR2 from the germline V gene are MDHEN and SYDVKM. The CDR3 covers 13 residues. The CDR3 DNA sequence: TGTGACGCCAGGGGACAGGTGAACACTGAAGCTTTCTTT. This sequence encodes CDARGQVNTEAFF.

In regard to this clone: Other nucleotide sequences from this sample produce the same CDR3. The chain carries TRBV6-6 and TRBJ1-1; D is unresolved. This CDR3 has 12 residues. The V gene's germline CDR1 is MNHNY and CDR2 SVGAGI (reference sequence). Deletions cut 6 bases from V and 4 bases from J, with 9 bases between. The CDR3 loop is CASSSVGTEAFF. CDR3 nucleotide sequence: TGTGCCAGCAGCTCGGTGGGCACTGAAGCTTTCTTT.

Here the CDR3 reads CASSYASRSGNTIYF. The CDR3 region has the DNA TGTGCCAGCAGTTACGCCTCCAGGTCGGGAAACACCATATATTTT. The J gene is TRBJ1-3, the V gene TRBV6-6; D gene uncertain. The germline CDR1 and CDR2 sequences are MNHNY and SVGAGI (reference sequence). Between the trimmed V and J ends, which lost 2 bases and 4 bases, there was a span of 12 bases. The CDR3 contains 15 residues.

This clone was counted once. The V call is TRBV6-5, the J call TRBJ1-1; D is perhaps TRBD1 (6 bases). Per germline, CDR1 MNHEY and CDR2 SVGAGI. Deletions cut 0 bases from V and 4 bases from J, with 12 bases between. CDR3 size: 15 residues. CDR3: CASSYSAGVGTEAFF. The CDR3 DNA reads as TGTGCCAGCAGTTACTCCGCAGGGGTGGGCACTGAAGCTTTCTTT.

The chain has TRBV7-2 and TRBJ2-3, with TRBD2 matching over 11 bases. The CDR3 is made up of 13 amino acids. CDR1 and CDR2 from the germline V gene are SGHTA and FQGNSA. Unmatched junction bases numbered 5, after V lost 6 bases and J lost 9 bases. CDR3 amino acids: CASRPSSGGTQYF. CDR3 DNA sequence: TGTGCCAGCAGGCCATCTAGCGGGGGGACGCAGTATTTT.

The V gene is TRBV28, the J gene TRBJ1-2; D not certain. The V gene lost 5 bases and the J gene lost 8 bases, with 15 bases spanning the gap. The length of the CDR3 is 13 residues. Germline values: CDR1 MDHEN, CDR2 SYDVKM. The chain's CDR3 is CASSLTTGRGYTF. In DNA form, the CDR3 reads TGTGCCAGCAGTCTGACGACGGGGAGGGGCTACACCTTC.

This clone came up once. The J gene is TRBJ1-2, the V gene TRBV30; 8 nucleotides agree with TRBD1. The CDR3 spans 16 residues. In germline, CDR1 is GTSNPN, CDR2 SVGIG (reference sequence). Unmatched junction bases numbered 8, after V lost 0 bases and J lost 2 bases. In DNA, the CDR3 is TGTGCCTGGAGTGTACCTGGCCGACAGGGGAACTATGGCTACACCTTC. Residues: CAWSVPGRQGNYGYTF.

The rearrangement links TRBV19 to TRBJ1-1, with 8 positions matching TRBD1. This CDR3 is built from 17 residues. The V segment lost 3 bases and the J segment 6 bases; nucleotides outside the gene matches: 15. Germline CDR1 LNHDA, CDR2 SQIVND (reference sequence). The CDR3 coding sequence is TGTGCCAGTAGTATGGGTCGCCTGACAGGGGCAGGCGCTGAAGCTTTCTTT. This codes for CASSMGRLTGAGAEAFF.